These 25 T cell receptor beta chains share one sample of origin, sequenced in a study of cytomegalovirus exposure and HLA in healthy donors. The PCR made use of 60 Vbeta and 13 Jbeta primers. Generated by immunoSEQ multiplex PCR, the TCRdb table keeps only in-frame clones and is missing some. The sample records fewer than 150,000 clones, around four fifths being singletons. Sequences were obtained from PBMCs. These receptors were collected from a man aged 25-45 years in good health and CMV-seronegative.

The table lists this clone with a few counts. V is TRBV30 and J is TRBJ2-7, with TRBD2 matching 10 bases. V lost 2 bases and J lost 7; bases outside the gene matches: 17. The germline CDR1 and CDR2 sequences are GTSNPN and SVGIG (reference sequence). The CDR3 has 17 residues. The CDR3: CAWSTPSGSGGDGEQYF. For the CDR3, the DNA is TGTGCCTGGAGTACCCCTAGCGGGAGTGGGGGGGACGGGGAGCAGTACTTC.

A few counts support this clone. The V and J genes are TRBV10-2 and TRBJ2-1, with 13 nucleotides matching TRBD2. The V and J ends lost 5 bases and 1 base, in that order; junction bases with no gene match: 5. The germline V gene encodes CDR1 WSHSY and CDR2 SAAADI. CDR3 length: 17 amino acids. The chain's CDR3 is CASSRTSGGRSYNEQFF. In DNA, the CDR3 is TGCGCCAGCAGTAGGACTAGCGGGGGACGTTCCTACAATGAGCAGTTCTTC.

The chain has TRBV14 and TRBJ2-7, with D tentatively TRBD2 (6 bases). V lost 7 bases, J lost 2 bases, and 18 bases lay in between. Germline CDR1 SGHDN, CDR2 FVKESK. CDR3 length: 15 amino acids. The CDR3 protein is CASNAGQGATYEQYF. In nucleotides, the CDR3 is TGTGCCAGCAACGCGGGGCAGGGTGCAACCTACGAGCAGTACTTC.

This chain connects TRBV6-6 to TRBJ2-2; D may be TRBD1 (6 bases). The germline V gene has CDR1 MNHNY and CDR2 SVGAGI (reference sequence). The CDR3 is made up of 16 amino acids. V shed 0 bases and J shed 1 base, with 9 bases lying between them. The CDR3 DNA reads TGTGCCAGCAGTTACTCGTACAGGGTGAACACCGGGGAGCTGTTTTTT. Translated: CASSYSYRVNTGELFF.

The rearrangement joins TRBV2 to TRBJ2-2, with 7 bases that match TRBD2. After removal of 2 bases from V and 4 bases from J, the junction contained 7 bases not matched to a gene. The CDR3 covers 16 residues. From germline, CDR1 is SNHLY and CDR2 FYNNEI. CDR3 in amino acids: CASSESGGTRTGELFF. The CDR3 DNA sequence: TGTGCCAGCAGTGAATCCGGGGGGACCCGCACCGGGGAGCTGTTTTTT.

This chain links TRBV27 with TRBJ1-5, with 7 bases that match TRBD1. The CDR3 consists of 22 residues. The germline V gene has CDR1 MNHEY and CDR2 SMNVEV (reference sequence). V lost 1 base, J lost 1 base, and 22 bases stayed unmatched. CDR3 sequence reads: CASSLFGLVRGGIQISNQPQHF. The CDR3 bases are TGTGCCAGCAGTTTATTTGGTCTGGTGCGAGGGGGCATTCAAATCAGCAATCAGCCCCAGCATTTT.

About this clone: A junction boundary mismatches the germline segment, possibly from a read error. The chain joins TRBV6-5 to TRBJ1-6; a weak D match, TRBD1 (5 bases). Germline assignment: CDR1 MNHEY and CDR2 SVGAGI. The CDR3 is made up of 15 amino acids. CDR3 bases: TGTGCCAGCAGTTCGGGACTAGACGCGAATTCACCCCTCAACTTT. This encodes CASSSGLDANSPLNF.

The chain has TRBV5-4 and TRBJ2-7; TRBD2 matches 7 bases. Germline V CDR1 and CDR2: SGHNT, YYREEE (reference sequence). The CDR3 loop spans 16 amino acids. V was clipped by 3 bases and J by 4 bases; unmatched bases: 13. This CDR3 reads CASSSKPLADLYEQYF. CDR3 in DNA: TGTGCCAGCAGCTCGAAACCGCTAGCGGACCTTTACGAGCAGTACTTC.

This clone showed up just a few times. The chain employs TRBV7-2 and TRBJ1-1; unclear D gene. This CDR3 spans 13 amino acids. Germline CDR1 reads SGHTA; CDR2 reads FQGNSA. The germline V and J ends were trimmed by 4 bases and 0 bases, with 6 bases remaining between them. DNA for the CDR3: TGTGCCAGCAGCTCCGCTATGAACACTGAAGCTTTCTTT. It yields the protein CASSSAMNTEAFF.

With respect to this clone: A read error may produce the germline difference seen at one junction end. The chain is built from TRBV7-9 and TRBJ1-6; 7 positions match TRBD1. The CDR3 spans 16 residues. Per the germline V gene, CDR1 is SEHNR and CDR2 is FQNEAQ (reference sequence). The CDR3 reads CASSSDRSSYNSPLNF. The CDR3 DNA is TGTGCCAGCAGCTCGGACAGGAGCTCCTATAATTCACCCCTCAACTTT.

The gene calls are TRBV2 and TRBJ2-7, with TRBD2 matching 10 bases. J gave up 1 base and V 4 bases, and 1 base lay outside the gene matches. Germline assignment: CDR1 SNHLY and CDR2 FYNNEI. The CDR3 covers 14 residues. The chain's CDR3 is CASSGTSGSYEQYF. The CDR3 DNA reads as TGTGCCAGCAGTGGGACTAGCGGTTCCTACGAGCAGTACTTC.

The CDR3 loop is CAWSTPGLAGGPSSYNEQFF. The CDR3, as DNA: TGTGCCTGGAGTACCCCCGGGCTAGCGGGAGGGCCCAGCTCCTACAATGAGCAGTTCTTC. The chain has TRBV30 and TRBJ2-1, with 12 nucleotides matching TRBD2. This CDR3 region has 20 residues. Losses at the gene ends were 2 bases for V and 0 bases for J; bases not matched to a gene: 14. Germline CDR1 and CDR2: GTSNPN and SVGIG (reference sequence).

The chain combines TRBV5-1 with TRBJ2-2; D may be TRBD1 (6 bases). The CDR3 has 17 amino acids. Germline lookup yields CDR1 SGHRS and CDR2 YFSETQ. V was pared by 4 bases and J by 5 bases, with 21 bases between. CDR3 protein: CASSPTGNGQGTGELFF. CDR3 DNA sequence: TGCGCCAGCAGCCCGACGGGAAACGGGCAGGGGACCGGGGAGCTGTTTTTT.

This clone was observed a handful of times. The genes are TRBV28 and TRBJ1-1; D is perhaps TRBD1 (6 bases). Germline CDR1 is MDHEN and CDR2 is SYDVKM. This CDR3 is built from 15 residues. Trimming took 5 bases from V and 6 from J, leaving 19 bases between them. As DNA, the CDR3 is TGTGCCAGCAGTGTTCCGTTGGGGGCGAGTGCTGAAGCTTTCTTT. Translated: CASSVPLGASAEAFF.

CDR3 sequence: CAWRDGQGPNYGYTF. The CDR3 DNA follows: TGTGCCTGGAGGGATGGACAGGGTCCAAACTATGGCTACACCTTC. The rearrangement joins TRBV30 to TRBJ1-2; 8 bases line up with TRBD1. Germline values: CDR1 GTSNPN, CDR2 SVGIG (reference sequence). The CDR3 spans 15 residues. V lost 3 bases, J lost 2 bases, and 8 bases stayed unmatched.

This clone was detected a few times. The chain joins TRBV5-8 to TRBJ2-1; TRBD2 aligns across 9 bases. The length of the CDR3 is 16 residues. Looked up from germline, CDR1 is SGHTS and CDR2 is YDEGEE. V lost 4 bases, J lost 8 bases, and 13 bases stayed unmatched. The CDR3 sequence: CASSLLSGGPGDEQFF. Written as DNA, the CDR3 is TGTGCCAGCAGCCTACTAAGCGGGGGGCCCGGGGATGAGCAGTTCTTC.

This CDR3 is CASSYDAGDNQPQHF. In DNA, the CDR3 is TGTGCCAGCAGTTACGACGCAGGGGACAATCAGCCCCAGCATTTT. The V gene is TRBV6-5, the J gene TRBJ1-5, with D tentatively TRBD1 (6 bases). The CDR3 contains 15 residues. Germline V CDR1 and CDR2: MNHEY, SVGAGI. V gave up 2 bases and J gave up 3 bases, with 11 bases separating them.

The rearrangement joins TRBV4-1 to TRBJ2-1; tentative D call: TRBD2 (6 bases). V lost 5 bases and J lost 6, with 17 bases in between. CDR1 and CDR2 (germline): MGHRA, YSYEKL. The CDR3 is 15 amino acids. The CDR3 DNA sequence: TGCGCCAGCAGCGACGGACCGGGGGTGGTCAATGAGCAGTTCTTC. Its translation: CASSDGPGVVNEQFF.

This chain uses TRBV13 with TRBJ1-1; 7 positions agree with TRBD1. The germline V gene encodes CDR1 PRHDT and CDR2 FYEKMQ (reference sequence). The CDR3 has 15 residues. J was trimmed by 5 bases and V by 0 bases; bases with no gene match: 6. The DNA for the CDR3 is TGTGCCAGCAGCTTAGGGTGGCAGGGGGAAACTGAAGCTTTCTTT. Its translation is CASSLGWQGETEAFF.

The J gene is TRBJ2-7, the V gene TRBV28, with 8 bases matching TRBD2. The CDR3 is 13 amino acids. Germline V lookup: CDR1 MDHEN, CDR2 SYDVKM. J lost 3 bases, V lost 8 bases, and 6 bases had no gene match. The CDR3 DNA reads TGTGCCAGCGCGCGGCTAGCGGGCTACGAGCAGTACTTC. The encoded protein is CASARLAGYEQYF.

This chain uses TRBV19 with TRBJ2-5, with TRBD1 as a possible D gene (5 bases). The CDR3 is made up of 14 amino acids. CDR1 is LNHDA, CDR2 SQIVND, per germline (reference sequence). V lost 5 bases and J 1 base, leaving 11 bases between the germline ends. In nucleotides, the CDR3 is TGTGCCAGTAGTGCTGGACACTTCCAAGAGACCCAGTACTTC. Encoded protein: CASSAGHFQETQYF.

The rearrangement uses TRBV7-9 and TRBJ2-3; D may be TRBD2 (5 bases). This CDR3 comprises 14 residues. The V and J ends lost 5 bases and 3 bases respectively, with 12 bases between them. The V gene's germline CDR1 is SEHNR and CDR2 FQNEAQ (reference sequence). CDR3 coding DNA: TGTGCCAGCAGCACCGGACTGAGGACAGATACGCAGTATTTT. As protein: CASSTGLRTDTQYF.

The V and J genes are TRBV14 and TRBJ2-7; D may be TRBD1 (6 bases). The V gene lost 1 base and the J gene lost 4 bases, with 14 bases spanning the gap. Germline values: CDR1 SGHDN, CDR2 FVKESK. The CDR3 has 15 amino acids. CDR3 DNA sequence: TGTGCCAGCAGCCAAGGGTGGGGGCGCGATTACGAGCAGTACTTC. Its protein product is CASSQGWGRDYEQYF.

This clone has more than one count but fewer than ten. One junction end does not reproduce the germline sequence, and a read error may be involved. The chain couples TRBV7-9 to TRBJ2-7; TRBD2 is a possible D gene (6 bases). Germline loops: CDR1 SEHNR, CDR2 FQNEAQ (reference sequence). The CDR3 is 14 amino acids. CDR3 sequence: CSSSFGGAIYEQYF. Written as DNA, the CDR3 is TGTTCCAGCAGCTTCGGAGGGGCTATTTACGAGCAGTACTTC.

This chain connects TRBV6-1 to TRBJ2-5, with 9 positions matching TRBD1. The J call may be wrong; the DNA end is better matched by TRBJ2-7. The CDR3 is made up of 13 amino acids. Per the germline V gene, CDR1 is MNHNS and CDR2 is SASEGT. CDR3 coding DNA: TGTGCCAGCAGGGGACAGGGTATGCGCGAGCAGTACTTC. Amino acids: CASRGQGMREQYF.